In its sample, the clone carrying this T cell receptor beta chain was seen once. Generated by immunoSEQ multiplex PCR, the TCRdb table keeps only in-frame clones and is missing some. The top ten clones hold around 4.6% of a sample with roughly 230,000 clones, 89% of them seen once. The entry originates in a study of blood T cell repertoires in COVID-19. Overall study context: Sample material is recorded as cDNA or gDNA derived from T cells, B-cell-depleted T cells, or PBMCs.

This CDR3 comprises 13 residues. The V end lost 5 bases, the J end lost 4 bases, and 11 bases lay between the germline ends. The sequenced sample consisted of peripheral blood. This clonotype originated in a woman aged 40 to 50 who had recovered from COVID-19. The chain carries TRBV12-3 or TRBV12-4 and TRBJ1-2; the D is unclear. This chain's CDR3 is CASSRRATYGYTF. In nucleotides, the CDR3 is TGTGCCAGCAGTCGGCGGGCTACCTATGGCTACACCTTC.